This T cell receptor (beta chain) is drawn from a study of identical twins. Findings and limits, study-wide: Excess sharing between twins was weaker in beta out-of-frame sequences. One should note that invariant MAIT and iNKT cells could partly confound zero-insertion analyses.

One entry per CDR3 protein, called by TCRdb with MiXCR from the 5' RACE reads. The sample consists of about 530,000 distinct CDR3 sequences, 13% to 15% of them appearing once. V shed 2 bases, J shed 0 bases, and the junction held 8 bases outside the gene matches. The CDR3 sequence is 17 residues long. Germline CDR1 SGHTA, CDR2 FQGNSA. A remark on this clonotype: The antigen is unknown.

Each donor (without exception) was a healthy Caucasian. The sample also formed part of further work on yellow fever vaccine responses in identical twins. In that study: Reportedly, twins' vaccine T cell responses looked partly convergent and partly personalized.

The sequence came from a woman under 30 in good health. The sequenced sample was CD4+ T cells sorted from blood. The gene calls are TRBV7-2 and TRBJ2-3; 7 bases agree with TRBD2. CDR3 bases: TGTGCCAGCAGCTTATGGGAGGGAGGGCCTAGCACAGATACGCAGTATTTT. It is translated as CASSLWEGGPSTDTQYF.